The clone carrying this T cell receptor beta chain was seen only a few times. The sample is drawn from a study of T-cell memory formation after mild COVID-19. TCRalpha and TCRbeta libraries used 5'RACE with constant-segment primers and UMIs. TCRdb analysed the 5' RACE reads with MiXCR anew, one entry per CDR3 protein. The sample consists of some 210,000 distinct CDR3 sequences, approximately 30% of them appearing once. This CDR3 region has 11 residues. The V end lost 7 bases, the J end lost 6 bases, and 10 bases lay between the germline ends. CDR1 is SQVTM and CDR2 is ANQGSEA in the germline V gene. This receptor was identified in an adult woman who had mild COVID-19 (a few samples of this study predate the infection). Cell type and time point are not known. This rearrangement joins TRBV29-1 to TRBJ2-4; D tentatively fits TRBD1 or TRBD2 (5 bases each). Input material: PBMCs or a T cell subset sorted from them (not recorded which). The CDR3: CSGGAGNIQYF. CDR3 nucleotide sequence: TGCAGCGGAGGGGCGGGAAACATTCAGTACTTC.